A selection of T cell receptor beta chains follows, all from one sample in a study of blood T cell repertoires in COVID-19. Profiled with immunoSEQ multiplex PCR; TCRdb holds only in-frame clones, not every one. The sample consists of some 71,000 clones, approximately 80% of them appearing once. Sequenced sample: peripheral blood. The source is a woman aged 45-65 years with acute or convalescent COVID-19. CDR3s include the opening cysteine and the closing phenylalanine or tryptophan. Fields, in order: clone size, J gene, D gene, V gene, CDR3 DNA, CDR3 protein. D genes are given only for firm matches. Where a row states a size, it is once, few, many or the class of an expanded clone; other rows omit it.

few TRBJ2-2 TRBD2 TRBV7-9 TGTGCAAGACCGACTAGCGGTCCCACCGGGGAGCTGTTTTTT CARPTSGPTGELFF
- TRBJ1-6 - TRBV18 TGTGCCAGCTCACCGCTAGGCAGTAATTCACCCCTCCACTTT CASSPLGSNSPLHF
once TRBJ2-3 TRBD1 TRBV7-9 TGTGCCAGCAGCTCTTATGGACAGGAGACAGATACGCAGTATTTT CASSSYGQETDTQYF
- TRBJ1-4 - TRBV6-5 TGTGCCAGCAACCGCGCGGACGGGGAACTGTTTTTT CASNRADGELFF
- TRBJ1-2 TRBD1 TRBV5-6 TGTGCCAGCAGCTCCGATAGAGCACAGGGGGAGAACTATGGCTACACCTTC CASSSDRAQGENYGYTF
- TRBJ2-1 - TRBV7-9 TGTGCCAGCAGCTTAGCTCTTTCGCGGCTTGAGCAGTTCTTC CASSLALSRLEQFF
few TRBJ2-7 - TRBV6-2/TRBV6-3 TGTGCCAGCAGTACCACAGCTTACGAGCAGTACTTC CASSTTAYEQYF
- TRBJ1-4 - TRBV5-1 TGCGCCAGCAGCTTGGGGCGGGGTGCAACTAATGAAAAACTGTTTTTT CASSLGRGATNEKLFF
- TRBJ2-2 - TRBV5-1 TGCGCCAGCAGCCCTAGCGTCACCGGGGAGCTGTTTTTT CASSPSVTGELFF
- TRBJ2-1 - TRBV7-9 TGTGCCAGCAGCTTAGAAGTAGCGGAGCAGTTCTTC CASSLEVAEQFF
- TRBJ1-6 TRBD1 TRBV27 TGTGCCAGCACCCGGACAGGGTACAATTCACCCCTCCACTTT CASTRTGYNSPLHF
- TRBJ1-5 - TRBV11-2 TGTGCCAGCAGCTTGTCCGGGAGAAATCAGCCCCAGCATTTT CASSLSGRNQPQHF
- TRBJ1-5 TRBD1 TRBV2 TGTGCCAGCAAGGACAGGGAATTCGGTGATAGCAATCAGCCCCAGCATTTT CASKDREFGDSNQPQHF
- TRBJ1-4 - TRBV4-3 TGCGCCAGCAGCCATACCAGTGCAACTAATGAAAAACTGTTTTTT CASSHTSATNEKLFF